This entry describes one T cell receptor (beta chain). As yet, its antigen is unknown. This record comes from a study of OX40 agonist ivuxolimab in advanced cancers. Study details: Ivuxolimab doses were 0.01, 0.1, 0.3, 1.5, 3 or 10 mg/kg every 2 weeks. Aged 23 to 79 with a mean of approximately 57 years, they were around 85% male. Study-wide findings and caveats: Nonresponders, in some cases, also had low normalized T-cell clonal expansion.

It was autoimmune disease history or systemic immunosuppression that excluded patients. Method: immunoSEQ multiplex PCR; TCRdb's copy keeps in-frame clones and lacks some. The table has some 97,000 clones, 89% seen once; the top ten hold approximately 0.15%. The sequencing here drew on CD4+ or CD8+ T cells sorted from blood, taken in a trial of the OX40 agonist ivuxolimab. The source of this sequence is an adult with an advanced solid tumor such as melanoma, head and neck, liver or kidney cancer.

CDR3 amino acids: CASSPGQTNEAFF. The CDR3 region has the DNA TGTGCCAGCAGCCCCGGACAAACGAATGAAGCTTTCTTT. This chain uses TRBV5-6 with TRBJ1-1; D is possibly TRBD1 (5 bases). The V end was cut by 4 bases, the J end by 7 bases, with 14 bases between. The CDR3 length is 13 residues. Germline V gives CDR1 SGHDT, CDR2 YYEEEE.